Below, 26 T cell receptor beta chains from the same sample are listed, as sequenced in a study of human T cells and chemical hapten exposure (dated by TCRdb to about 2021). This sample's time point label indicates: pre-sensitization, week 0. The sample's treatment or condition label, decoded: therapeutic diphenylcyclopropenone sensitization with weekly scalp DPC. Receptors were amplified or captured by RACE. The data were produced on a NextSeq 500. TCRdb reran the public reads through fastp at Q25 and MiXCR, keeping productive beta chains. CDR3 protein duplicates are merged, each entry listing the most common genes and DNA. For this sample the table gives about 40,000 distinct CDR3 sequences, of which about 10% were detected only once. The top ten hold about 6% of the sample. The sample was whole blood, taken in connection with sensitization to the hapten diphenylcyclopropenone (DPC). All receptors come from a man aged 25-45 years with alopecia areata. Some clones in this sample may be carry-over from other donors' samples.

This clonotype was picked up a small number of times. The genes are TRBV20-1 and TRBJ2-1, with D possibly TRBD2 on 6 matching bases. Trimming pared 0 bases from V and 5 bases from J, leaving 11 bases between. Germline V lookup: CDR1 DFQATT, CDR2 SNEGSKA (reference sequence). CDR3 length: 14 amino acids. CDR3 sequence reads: CSARELARHNEQFF. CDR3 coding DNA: TGCAGTGCTAGAGAACTAGCCAGGCACAATGAGCAGTTCTTC.

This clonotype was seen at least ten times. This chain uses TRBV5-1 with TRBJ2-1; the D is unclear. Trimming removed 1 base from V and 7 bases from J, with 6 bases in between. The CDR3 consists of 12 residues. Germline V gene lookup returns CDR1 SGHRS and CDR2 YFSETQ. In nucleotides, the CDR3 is TGCGCCAGCAGCTTGACTGGAAATGAGCAGTTCTTC. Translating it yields CASSLTGNEQFF. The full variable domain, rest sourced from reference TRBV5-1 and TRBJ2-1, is KAGVTQTPRYLIKTRGQQVTLSCSPISGHRSVSWYQQTPGQGLQFLFEYFSETQRNKGNFPGRFSGRQFSNSRSEMNVSTLELGDSALYLCASSLTGNEQFFGPGTRLTVL.

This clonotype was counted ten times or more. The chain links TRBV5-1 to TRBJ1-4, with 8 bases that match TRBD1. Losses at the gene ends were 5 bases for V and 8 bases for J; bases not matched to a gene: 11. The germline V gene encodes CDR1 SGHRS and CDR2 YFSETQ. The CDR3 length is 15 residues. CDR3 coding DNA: TGCGCCAGCAGGTGGACGGCAGGGGGCGAAGAAAAACTGTTTTTT. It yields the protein CASRWTAGGEEKLFF.

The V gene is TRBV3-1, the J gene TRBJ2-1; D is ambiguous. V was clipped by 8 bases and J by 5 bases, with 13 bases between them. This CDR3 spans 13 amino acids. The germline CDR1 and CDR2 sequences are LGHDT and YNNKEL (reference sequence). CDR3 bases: TGTGCCAGCTGGAACACAGCTGACAATGAGCAGTTCTTC. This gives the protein CASWNTADNEQFF.

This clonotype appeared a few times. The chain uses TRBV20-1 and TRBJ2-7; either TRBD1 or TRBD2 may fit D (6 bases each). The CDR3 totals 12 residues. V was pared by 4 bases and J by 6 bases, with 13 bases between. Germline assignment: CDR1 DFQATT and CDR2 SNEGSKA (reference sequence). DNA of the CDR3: TGCAGTGCTATGGGGGGCCCTTCCGAGCAGTACGTC. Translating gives CSAMGGPSEQYV.

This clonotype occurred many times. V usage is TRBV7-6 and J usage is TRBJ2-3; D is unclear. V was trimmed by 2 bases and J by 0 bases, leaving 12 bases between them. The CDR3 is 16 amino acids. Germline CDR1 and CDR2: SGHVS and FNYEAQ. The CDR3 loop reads CASSLMASSSTDTQYF. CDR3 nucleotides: TGTGCCAGCAGCTTAATGGCTTCAAGCAGCACAGATACGCAGTATTTT.

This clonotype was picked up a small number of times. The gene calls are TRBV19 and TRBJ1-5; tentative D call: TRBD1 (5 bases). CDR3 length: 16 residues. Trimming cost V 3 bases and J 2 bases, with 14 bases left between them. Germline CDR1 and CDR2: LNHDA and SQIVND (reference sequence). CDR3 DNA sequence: TGTGCCAGTAGTATTAGTAGGGTGGGGCGCAATCAGCCCCAGCATTTT. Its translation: CASSISRVGRNQPQHF.

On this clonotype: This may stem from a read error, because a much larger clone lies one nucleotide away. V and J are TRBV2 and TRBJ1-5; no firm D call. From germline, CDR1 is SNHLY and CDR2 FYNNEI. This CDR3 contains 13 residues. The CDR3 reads CATSRTSDQPQHF. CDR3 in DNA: TGTGCCACCTCACGGACTAGCGATCAGCCCCAGCATTTT.

The CDR3 reads CASSPEGLAGGPLREQFF. The DNA for the CDR3 is TGTGCCAGCAGCCCAGAGGGACTAGCGGGGGGCCCCCTTAGGGAGCAGTTCTTC. This chain uses TRBV7-2 with TRBJ2-1; 15 nucleotides line up with TRBD2. CDR3 length equals 18 residues. After removal of 5 bases from V and 10 bases from J, the junction contained 15 bases not matched to a gene. Germline-derived CDR1 and CDR2 are SGHTA and FQGNSA.

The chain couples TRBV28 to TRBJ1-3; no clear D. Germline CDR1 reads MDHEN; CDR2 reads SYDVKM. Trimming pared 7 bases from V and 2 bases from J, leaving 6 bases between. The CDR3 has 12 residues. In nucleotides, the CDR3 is TGTGCCAGCATCGGAACTGGAAACACCATATATTTT. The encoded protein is CASIGTGNTIYF.

The CDR3 here is CASRLAGRGSSTYEQYV. As DNA, the CDR3 is TGTGCAAGTCGCTTAGCCGGTAGGGGGTCATCGACCTACGAGCAGTACGTC. The rearrangement joins TRBV12-2 to TRBJ2-7; the D call of TRBD1 is as the table states it, not checked on the DNA. TRBV12-2 is labeled a pseudogene. The CDR3 is 17 residues long.

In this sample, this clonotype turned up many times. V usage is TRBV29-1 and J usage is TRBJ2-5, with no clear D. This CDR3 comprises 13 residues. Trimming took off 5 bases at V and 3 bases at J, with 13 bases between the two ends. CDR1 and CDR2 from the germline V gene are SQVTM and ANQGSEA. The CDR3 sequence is CSVSNPSEETQYF. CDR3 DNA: TGCAGCGTTTCGAACCCATCCGAAGAGACCCAGTACTTC.

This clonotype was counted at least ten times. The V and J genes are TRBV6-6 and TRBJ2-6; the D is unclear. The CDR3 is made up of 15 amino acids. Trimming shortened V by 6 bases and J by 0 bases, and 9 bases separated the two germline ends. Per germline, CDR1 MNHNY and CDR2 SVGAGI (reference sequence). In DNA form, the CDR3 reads TGTGCCAGCAGGGTCCCCGGCTCTGGGGCCAACGTCCTGACTTTC. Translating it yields CASRVPGSGANVLTF.

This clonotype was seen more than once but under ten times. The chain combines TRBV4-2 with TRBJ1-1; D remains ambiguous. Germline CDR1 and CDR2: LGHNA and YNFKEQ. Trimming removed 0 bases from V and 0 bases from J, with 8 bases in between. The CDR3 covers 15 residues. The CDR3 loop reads CASSQDPDMNTEAFF. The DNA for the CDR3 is TGTGCCAGCAGCCAAGATCCCGATATGAACACTGAAGCTTTCTTT.

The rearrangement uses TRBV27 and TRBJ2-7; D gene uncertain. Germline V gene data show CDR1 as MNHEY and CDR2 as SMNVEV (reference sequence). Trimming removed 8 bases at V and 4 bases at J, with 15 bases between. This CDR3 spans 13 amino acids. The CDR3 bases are TGTGCCAGCCAGAAACTCCGGTCTTACGAGCAGTACTTC. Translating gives CASQKLRSYEQYF.

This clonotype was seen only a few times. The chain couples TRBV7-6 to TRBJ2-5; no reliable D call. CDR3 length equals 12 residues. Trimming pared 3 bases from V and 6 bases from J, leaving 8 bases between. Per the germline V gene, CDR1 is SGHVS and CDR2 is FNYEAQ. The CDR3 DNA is TGTGCCAGCAGCTTCTCGCCCCAGACCCAGTACTTC. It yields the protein CASSFSPQTQYF.

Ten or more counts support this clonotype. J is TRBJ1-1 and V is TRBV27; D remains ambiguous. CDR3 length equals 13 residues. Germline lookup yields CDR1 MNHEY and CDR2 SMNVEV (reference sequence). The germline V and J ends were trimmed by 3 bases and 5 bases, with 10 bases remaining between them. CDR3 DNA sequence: TGTGCCAGCAGTTTTTGGCTTGGGACTGAAGCTTTCTTT. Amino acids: CASSFWLGTEAFF.

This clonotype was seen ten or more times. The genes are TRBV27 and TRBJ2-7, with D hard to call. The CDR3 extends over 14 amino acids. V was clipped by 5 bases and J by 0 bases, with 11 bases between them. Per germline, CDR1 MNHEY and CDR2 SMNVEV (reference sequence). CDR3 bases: TGTGCCAGCAGTATAGACCCTCGCTCCTACGAGCAGTACGTC. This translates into CASSIDPRSYEQYV.

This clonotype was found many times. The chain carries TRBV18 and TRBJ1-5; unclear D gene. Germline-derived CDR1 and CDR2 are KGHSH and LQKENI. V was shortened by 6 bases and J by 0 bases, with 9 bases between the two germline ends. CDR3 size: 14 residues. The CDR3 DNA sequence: TGTGCCAGCTCGTCTGAGTATAGCAATCAGCCCCAGCATTTT. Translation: CASSSEYSNQPQHF.

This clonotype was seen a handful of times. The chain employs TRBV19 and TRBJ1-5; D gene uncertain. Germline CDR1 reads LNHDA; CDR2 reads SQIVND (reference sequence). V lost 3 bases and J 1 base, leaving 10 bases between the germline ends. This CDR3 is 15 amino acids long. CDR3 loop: CASSIAGESNQPQHF. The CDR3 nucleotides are TGTGCCAGTAGTATCGCCGGGGAGAGCAATCAGCCCCAGCATTTT.

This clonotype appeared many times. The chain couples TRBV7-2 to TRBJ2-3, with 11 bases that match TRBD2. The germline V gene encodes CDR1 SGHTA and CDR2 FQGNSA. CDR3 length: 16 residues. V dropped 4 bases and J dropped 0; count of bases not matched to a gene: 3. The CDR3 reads CASSSTSGSSTDTQYF. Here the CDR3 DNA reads TGTGCCAGCAGCTCCACTAGCGGGAGTAGCACAGATACGCAGTATTTT.

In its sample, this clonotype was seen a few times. DNA of the CDR3: TGTGCCAGCAGCCTGGATAGCAATCAGCCCCAGCATTTT. Protein: CASSLDSNQPQHF. The rearrangement uses TRBV7-8 and TRBJ1-5; no clear D gene. The CDR3 totals 13 residues. From germline, CDR1 is SGHVS and CDR2 FQNEAQ. V lost 5 bases to trimming and J lost 0 bases, with 5 bases between them.

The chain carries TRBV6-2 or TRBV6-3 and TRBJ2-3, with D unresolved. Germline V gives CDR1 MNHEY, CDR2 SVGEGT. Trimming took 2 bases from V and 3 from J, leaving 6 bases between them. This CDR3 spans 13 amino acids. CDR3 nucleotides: TGTGCCAGCAGTTACAGGGATACAGATACGCAGTATTTT. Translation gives CASSYRDTDTQYF.

This chain's CDR3 is CASSLRERSGTYNSPLHF. The CDR3 region has the DNA TGTGCCAGCAGCTTAAGAGAGCGGAGCGGGACCTATAATTCACCCCTCCACTTT. The chain has TRBV11-3 and TRBJ1-6; D ambiguous. The germline gives CDR1 SGHNT, CDR2 YENEEA. V was cut by 2 bases and J by 2 bases, with 16 bases left in between. This CDR3 is 18 amino acids long. Filled out from reference TRBV11-3 and TRBJ1-6, the complete variable domain reads EAGVVQSPRYKIIEKKQPVAFWCNPISGHNTLYWYLQNLGQGPELLIRYENEEAVDDSQLPKDRFSAERLKGVDSTLKIQPAELGDSAVYLCASSLRERSGTYNSPLHFGNGTRLTVT.

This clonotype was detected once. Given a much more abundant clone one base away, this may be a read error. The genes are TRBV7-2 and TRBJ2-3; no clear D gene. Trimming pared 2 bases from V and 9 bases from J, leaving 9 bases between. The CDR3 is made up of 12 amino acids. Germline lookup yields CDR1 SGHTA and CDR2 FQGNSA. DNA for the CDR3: TGTGCCAGCAGCTTAAATATGGGGACGCAGTATTTT. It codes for CASSLNMGTQYF. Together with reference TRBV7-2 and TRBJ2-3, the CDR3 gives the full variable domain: GAGVSQSPSNKVTEKGKDVELRCDPISGHTALYWYRQSLGQGLEFLIYFQGNSAPDKSGLPSDRFSAERTGGSVSTLTIQRTQQEDSAVYLCASSLNMGTQYFGPGTRLTVL.

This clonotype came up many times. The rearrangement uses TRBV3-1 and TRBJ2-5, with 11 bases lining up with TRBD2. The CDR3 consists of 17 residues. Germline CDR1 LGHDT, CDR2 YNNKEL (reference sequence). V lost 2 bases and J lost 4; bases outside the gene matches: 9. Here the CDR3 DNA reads TGTGCCAGCAGCCAAACCTTCGCTAGCGGGAGGAGAGAGACCCAGTACTTC. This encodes CASSQTFASGRRETQYF.